The 20 T cell receptor beta chains reported below all come from one sample, sequenced in a study of identical twins. MiXCR, applied by TCRdb to the 5' RACE reads, yields one record per CDR3 protein. The sample lists some 900,000 distinct CDR3 sequences; 9% to 15% were seen once. These same records also appear under a second study, on yellow fever vaccine responses in identical twins.

The sequencing input was PBMCs. The source is a woman aged 18-29 years in good health.

This sequence joins TRBV5-5 and TRBJ1-1; D perhaps matches TRBD1 (5 bases). Germline lookup yields CDR1 SGHKS and CDR2 YYEKEE (reference sequence). This CDR3 has 14 residues. Between the trimmed V and J ends, which lost 0 bases and 6 bases, there was a span of 12 bases. CDR3: CASSLDLGTAEAFF. CDR3 bases: TGTGCCAGCAGCTTGGATCTCGGGACTGCTGAAGCTTTCTTT.

The CDR3 DNA is TGTGCCAGCAGTCCCGCTGGACTAGCGGGGGACTCCTACAATGAGCAGTTCTTC. Translating it yields CASSPAGLAGDSYNEQFF. The J gene is TRBJ2-1, the V gene TRBV27; TRBD2 matches 13 bases. V was pared by 5 bases and J by 0 bases, with 7 bases of the junction left unmatched. This CDR3 contains 18 residues. Germline V gives CDR1 MNHEY, CDR2 SMNVEV (reference sequence).

This clonotype came up a few times. The junction shows a germline mismatch at one end, possibly a read error. The chain uses TRBV15 and TRBJ1-5; maybe TRBD1 (5 bases). The CDR3 spans 15 residues. Germline CDR1 is LNHNV and CDR2 is YYDKDF (reference sequence). CDR3 sequence (DNA): TGTGCCACCTGCAGAGATGGGGCGAGGAATCAGCCCCAGCATTTT. Translating it yields CATCRDGARNQPQHF. Full variable domain (outside the CDR3, taken from reference TRBV15 and TRBJ1-5): DAMVIQNPRYQVTQFGKPVTLSCSQTLNHNVMYWYQQKSSQAPKLLFHYYDKDFNNEADTPDNFQSRRPNTSFCFLDIRSPGLGDTAMYLCATCRDGARNQPQHFGDGTRLSIL.

The table lists this clonotype with many counts. The chain is built from TRBV5-1 and TRBJ1-5, with 10 bases aligning to TRBD1. V shed 4 bases and J 5 bases; nucleotides not matched to a gene: 6. CDR3 length: 15 amino acids. In germline, CDR1 is SGHRS, CDR2 YFSETQ. CDR3 DNA sequence: TGCGCCAGCAGCACCGGGACAGGGGCCGATCAGCCCCAGCATTTT. Translated: CASSTGTGADQPQHF.

The V call is TRBV7-3, the J call TRBJ2-1; 12 nucleotides line up with TRBD1. CDR1 SGHTA and CDR2 FQGTGA come from the germline V gene. CDR3 size: 16 residues. The V segment lost 1 base and the J segment 7 bases; nucleotides outside the gene matches: 5. CDR3 coding DNA: TGTGCCAGCAGCTTAAGGGGACAGGGGGCTGGAAATGAGCAGTTCTTC. Its translation: CASSLRGQGAGNEQFF.

The table lists this clonotype with many counts. The chain combines TRBV5-1 with TRBJ1-2, with 8 nucleotides matching TRBD1. Germline lookup yields CDR1 SGHRS and CDR2 YFSETQ. The CDR3 extends over 13 amino acids. V lost 4 bases and J lost 3; bases outside the gene matches: 2. CDR3 bases: TGCGCCAGCAGCGCACAGGGGGACTATGGCTACACCTTC. This gives the protein CASSAQGDYGYTF. The full variable domain, rest sourced from reference TRBV5-1 and TRBJ1-2, is KAGVTQTPRYLIKTRGQQVTLSCSPISGHRSVSWYQQTPGQGLQFLFEYFSETQRNKGNFPGRFSGRQFSNSRSEMNVSTLELGDSALYLCASSAQGDYGYTFGSGTRLTVV.

This clonotype showed up just a few times. This chain connects TRBV18 to TRBJ2-2; D gene uncertain. Germline V gene sequence: CDR1 KGHSH, CDR2 LQKENI. CDR3 length: 13 amino acids. V gave up 4 bases and J gave up 7 bases, with 10 bases separating them. In nucleotides, the CDR3 is TGTGCCAGCTCACTTCAGGAAAACGGGGAGCTGTTTTTT. Protein sequence: CASSLQENGELFF. The full variable domain, in which reference TRBV18 and TRBJ2-2 provide the parts outside the CDR3, is NAGVMQNPRHLVRRRGQEARLRCSPMKGHSHVYWYRQLPEEGLKFMVYLQKENIIDESGMPKERFSAEFPKEGPSILRIQQVVRGDSAAYFCASSLQENGELFFGEGSRLTVL.

The chain uses TRBV12-5 and TRBJ2-1; the match to TRBD1 covers 8 bases. Trimming at V came to 5 bases and at J to 2 bases, leaving 17 bases not matched to a gene. This CDR3 spans 19 amino acids. In germline, CDR1 is LGHNT, CDR2 FRNRAP. The CDR3 DNA reads as TGTGCTAGTGGTGCGGTGGGACAGGCGACGTTCAGGGCCTACAATGAGCAGTTCTTC. This codes for CASGAVGQATFRAYNEQFF.

Points on this clonotype: The junction shows a germline mismatch at one end, possibly a read error. This sequence joins TRBV6-2 or TRBV6-3 and TRBJ2-1, with D possibly TRBD1 on 5 matching bases. Germline-derived CDR1 and CDR2 are MNHEY and SVGEGT. The CDR3 extends over 16 amino acids. The CDR3 sequence: CASSYLKGISYNEQFF. DNA for the CDR3: TGTGCCAGCAGTTACTTAAAGGGGATCTCCTACAATGAGCAGTTTTTC.

V is TRBV2 and J is TRBJ2-1; D is possibly TRBD2 (6 bases). The CDR3 has 12 amino acids. Germline V CDR1 and CDR2: SNHLY, FYNNEI. V lost 11 bases and J lost 0, with 8 bases in between. CDR3 sequence (DNA): TGTGCCGGGGGGTACTCCTACAATGAGCAGTTCTTC. Its protein product is CAGGYSYNEQFF.

This clonotype was detected only a few times. The gene calls are TRBV12-3 or TRBV12-4 and TRBJ1-1; D perhaps matches TRBD1 (5 bases). This CDR3 is built from 14 residues. Trimming stripped 5 bases from V and 2 bases from J, with 12 bases between. CDR3 sequence (DNA): TGTGCCAGCAGTCGGGACTCAATAAACACTGAAGCTTTCTTT. Protein product: CASSRDSINTEAFF.

This clonotype was counted a few times. The chain couples TRBV5-5 to TRBJ2-5; 7 bases are shared with TRBD2. The germline V gene has CDR1 SGHKS and CDR2 YYEKEE (reference sequence). The CDR3 contains 16 residues. V lost 1 base and J lost 4; bases outside the gene matches: 10. CDR3 in amino acids: CASSLFPGGGRETQYF. In DNA, the CDR3 is TGTGCCAGCAGCTTGTTTCCTGGCGGGGGTAGAGAGACCCAGTACTTC.

This clonotype occurred many times. The chain recombines TRBV5-1 with TRBJ2-5; possibly TRBD2 for D (6 bases). Deletions cut 0 bases from V and 4 bases from J, with 16 bases between. From germline, CDR1 is SGHRS and CDR2 YFSETQ. The CDR3 is 16 amino acids. The CDR3 spells CASSLALTGGRETQYF. The CDR3 DNA is TGCGCCAGCAGCTTGGCCCTAACCGGGGGACGAGAGACCCAGTACTTC.

The chain links TRBV4-2 to TRBJ2-5; maybe TRBD1 (5 bases). This CDR3 has 15 amino acids. Germline lookup yields CDR1 LGHNA and CDR2 YNFKEQ. V lost 1 base and J 4 bases, leaving 13 bases between the germline ends. The CDR3 reads CASSQASGSVETQYF. The CDR3 DNA reads TGTGCCAGCAGCCAAGCCTCAGGGTCGGTAGAGACCCAGTACTTC.

This clonotype was counted a few times. The V gene is TRBV4-1, the J gene TRBJ2-7; D is perhaps TRBD2 (6 bases). The CDR3 extends over 15 amino acids. CDR1 and CDR2 (germline): MGHRA, YSYEKL. The V end was cut by 1 base, the J end by 4 bases, with 14 bases between. The CDR3 here is CASSQGPTSPYEQYF. DNA of the CDR3: TGCGCCAGCAGCCAAGGCCCTACTAGCCCTTACGAGCAGTACTTC.

The chain couples TRBV15 to TRBJ2-1; D gene uncertain. The germline gives CDR1 LNHNV, CDR2 YYDKDF (reference sequence). The length of the CDR3 is 16 residues. Trimming cost V 0 bases and J 0 bases, with 9 bases left between them. CDR3 nucleotide sequence: TGTGCCACCAGCAGAGAGCCTCAGAGCTCCTACAATGAGCAGTTCTTC. This gives the protein CATSREPQSSYNEQFF.

This clonotype was found a few times. This chain joins TRBV20-1 and TRBJ2-7; TRBD2 matches at 8 bases. Germline V gene data show CDR1 as DFQATT and CDR2 as SNEGSKA (reference sequence). J lost 1 base, V lost 6 bases, and 5 bases had no gene match. This CDR3 comprises 13 residues. This CDR3 reads CSAPGLVSYEQYF. The CDR3 coding sequence is TGCAGTGCACCGGGACTAGTTTCCTACGAGCAGTACTTC.

In its sample, this clonotype was seen many times. The V gene is TRBV4-1, the J gene TRBJ2-1; 10 positions match TRBD1. Losses at the gene ends were 6 bases for V and 5 bases for J; bases not matched to a gene: 13. The CDR3 contains 17 residues. Germline assignment: CDR1 MGHRA and CDR2 YSYEKL. The CDR3 region is CASSRSAGTGVNNEQFF. CDR3 nucleotide sequence: TGCGCCAGCAGTCGGAGTGCCGGGACAGGGGTGAACAATGAGCAGTTCTTC.

This clonotype was seen a handful of times. The rearrangement uses TRBV19 and TRBJ2-2; a possible D gene is TRBD2 (5 bases). The V gene's germline CDR1 is LNHDA and CDR2 SQIVND (reference sequence). Between the trimmed V and J ends, which lost 7 bases and 7 bases, there was a span of 22 bases. The CDR3 extends over 16 amino acids. Here the CDR3 reads CASNSMGRVRDGELFF. The CDR3 DNA is TGTGCCAGTAATAGTATGGGCCGGGTTCGGGACGGGGAGCTGTTTTTT. The whole variable domain, filled in from reference TRBV19 and TRBJ2-2, reads DGGITQSPKYLFRKEGQNVTLSCEQNLNHDAMYWYRQDPGQGLRLIYYSQIVNDFQKGDIAEGYSVSREKKESFPLTVTSAQKNPTAFYLCASNSMGRVRDGELFFGEGSRLTVL.

This clonotype was recorded many times. Germline and junction disagree at one end, which may indicate a read error. CDR3 nucleotides: TGCAGTGCTGGAGACAGGGATGGCTACACCTTC. It yields the protein CSAGDRDGYTF. This rearrangement joins TRBV20-1 to TRBJ1-2, with 7 bases aligning to TRBD1. CDR1 is DFQATT, CDR2 SNEGSKA, per germline (reference sequence). CDR3 size: 11 residues.